The rows below give T cell receptor beta chains drawn from one sample of a study of T cells in Graves' hyperthyroidism and ophthalmopathy. TCRdb fed the multiplex PCR reads into MiXCR, producing one record per CDR3 protein. Of 500,000 or so distinct CDR3 sequences in the sample, around 15% were seen once. The sample consisted of blood. Receptor source: a woman in her 30s with Graves' ophthalmopathy. The CDR3 runs from the conserved cysteine through the conserved F or W. D genes are given only for firm matches. Only part of the rows carry a size: once, few, many, or a class if the clone is expanded.

>TRBJ2-4|TRBV5-5|15|.|.
CASSLQGTAKNIQYF
TGTGCCAGCAGCCTACAGGGTACGGCCAAAAACATTCAGTACTTC
>TRBJ2-1|TRBV3-1|15|.|.
CASSPGRDPYNEQFF
TGTGCCAGCAGCCCAGGCCGGGACCCTTACAATGAGCAGTTCTTC
>TRBJ1-1|TRBV27|13|many|TRBD1
CASSLTLQGRAFF
TGTGCCAGCAGTTTGACCTTACAGGGGAGAGCTTTCTTT
>TRBJ2-5|TRBV28|16|many|TRBD1
CASSKSDRFLAETQYF
TGTGCCAGCAGTAAATCGGACAGGTTTCTTGCGGAGACCCAGTACTTC
>TRBJ1-1|TRBV29-1|13|.|.
CSVGGGFDTEAFF
TGCAGCGTGGGGGGGGGCTTTGACACTGAAGCTTTCTTT
>TRBJ2-1|TRBV6-2/TRBV6-3|17|many|TRBD2
CASSSPKGSGSPNEQFF
TGTGCCAGCAGTTCCCCAAAGGGTAGCGGGAGTCCGAATGAGCAGTTCTTC
>TRBJ2-1|TRBV5-6|16|few|.
CASSPLEPSSYNEQFF
TGTGCCAGCAGCCCCCTCGAGCCAAGCTCCTACAATGAGCAGTTCTTC
>TRBJ2-3|TRBV2|19|many|TRBD2
CASSRPGTSGKRDTDTQYF
TGTGCCAGCAGTCGCCCCGGGACTAGCGGGAAGAGGGACACAGATACGCAGTATTTT
>TRBJ1-1|TRBV14|17|few|TRBD1
CASSPKKQDRGNTEAFF
TGTGCCAGCAGCCCTAAAAAACAGGACAGGGGGAACACTGAAGCTTTCTTT
>TRBJ1-4|TRBV30|15|many|.
CAWPPVPATNEKLFF
TGTGCCTGGCCCCCAGTACCTGCAACTAATGAAAAACTGTTTTTT
>TRBJ1-6|TRBV28|16|many|TRBD1
CASSRDRGVKNSPLHF
TGTGCCAGCAGCCGGGACAGGGGCGTGAAGAATTCACCCCTCCACTTT
>TRBJ2-3|TRBV12-3/TRBV12-4|17|many|.
CASSSTGSVPPADTQYF
TGTGCCAGCAGCTCGACAGGTTCTGTCCCCCCAGCCGATACGCAGTATTTT
>TRBJ2-7|TRBV9|15|.|TRBD2
CASSAQTSGSYEQYF
TGTGCCAGCAGCGCCCAGACTAGCGGGAGCTACGAGCAGTACTTC
>TRBJ1-5|TRBV19|13|.|.
CASSMDITKPQHF
TGTGCCAGTAGTATGGACATCACCAAGCCCCAGCATTTT
>TRBJ2-3|TRBV5-1|13|.|.
CASSPTGPDTQYF
TGCGCCAGCAGCCCTACAGGCCCAGATACGCAGTATTTT
>TRBJ2-2|TRBV10-1|15|many|TRBD1
CASSDTGGPTGELFF
TGCGCCAGCAGTGACACAGGGGGCCCCACCGGGGAGCTGTTTTTT
>TRBJ2-1|TRBV19|16|.|TRBD2
CASSRTSGNLGNEQFF
TGTGCCAGTAGTAGGACTAGCGGGAACCTGGGCAATGAGCAGTTCTTC
>TRBJ2-1|TRBV4-1|15|.|.
CASSQQQAVYNEQFF
TGCGCCAGCAGCCAACAACAGGCGGTCTACAATGAGCAGTTCTTC
>TRBJ1-2|TRBV3-1|15|many|.
CASSRFASDSYGYTF
TGTGCCAGCAGCCGGTTCGCGTCGGACAGCTATGGCTACACCTTC
>TRBJ1-1|TRBV28|17|many|.
CASSHRLTGTKNTEAFF
TGTGCCAGCAGTCACCGGCTAACCGGGACAAAGAACACTGAAGCTTTCTTT
>TRBJ2-1|TRBV30|18|.|.
CAWSVEPSEQLTYNEQFF
TGTGCCTGGAGTGTGGAACCTAGCGAGCAGCTTACCTACAATGAGCAGTTCTTC
>TRBJ1-5|TRBV12-3/TRBV12-4|15|.|.
CASSLGRSSDQPQQF
TGTGCCAGCAGTCTGGGACGGAGTAGCGATCAGCCCCAGCAGTTT
>TRBJ1-5|TRBV2|14|few|TRBD1
CASGDSHSNQPQHF
TGTGCCAGCGGGGACAGTCACAGCAATCAGCCCCAGCATTTT
>TRBJ2-1|TRBV2|15|many|TRBD2
CASSEGLAGINEQFF
TGTGCCAGCAGTGAGGGACTAGCGGGGATCAATGAGCAGTTCTTC
>TRBJ2-1|TRBV7-8|17|many|TRBD2
CASSFPLAGASYNEQFF
TGTGCCAGCAGCTTTCCCTTGGCGGGAGCTTCCTACAATGAGCAGTTCTTC
>TRBJ2-1|TRBV20-1|16|many|TRBD2
CSATFPGLAQNNEQFF
TGCAGTGCTACCTTCCCGGGACTAGCGCAAAACAATGAGCAGTTCTTC
>TRBJ2-1|TRBV19|17|.|TRBD2
CASSILRTSGYFGEQFF
TGTGCCAGTAGTATCCTAAGGACTAGCGGGTACTTCGGTGAGCAGTTCTTC
>TRBJ2-2|TRBV20-1|15|many|TRBD2
CSARDVQRDGGELFF
TGCAGTGCTAGAGATGTCCAGCGGGATGGCGGGGAGCTGTTTTTT
>TRBJ2-3|TRBV5-5|15|many|.
CATVGSGSPTDTQYF
TGTGCCACCGTCGGCTCCGGGTCCCCTACAGATACGCAGTATTTT
>TRBJ1-4|TRBV20-1|15|few|.
CSARVGRVTNEKLFF
TGCAGTGCTAGAGTGGGTCGGGTAACTAATGAAAAACTGTTTTTT
>TRBJ2-5|TRBV30|13|many|.
CAWSVGGLETQYF
TGTGCCTGGAGTGTTGGAGGGTTAGAGACCCAGTACTTC
>TRBJ2-3|TRBV12-3/TRBV12-4|15|many|TRBD2
CASNLLAGGTDTQYF
TGTGCCAGCAACTTACTAGCGGGAGGCACAGATACGCAGTATTTT
>TRBJ2-7|TRBV5-5|14|many|.
CASRSGTGTYEQYF
TGTGCCAGCAGATCCGGGACGGGCACCTACGAGCAGTACTTC
>TRBJ2-7|TRBV28|10|many|.
CATGDSEQYF
TGTGCTACGGGGGATAGCGAGCAGTACTTC
>TRBJ2-3|TRBV7-2|13|.|TRBD2
CAISGSPLNTQYF
TGTGCCATTAGCGGGAGCCCTTTAAATACGCAGTATTTT
>TRBJ1-4|TRBV14|14|.|TRBD1
CASSPRDREEKLFF
TGTGCCAGCAGCCCCCGGGACAGGGAGGAAAAACTGTTTTTT
>TRBJ1-1|TRBV25-1|14|.|.
CASSEGRVYTEAFF
TGTGCCAGCAGTGAAGGGAGGGTTTACACTGAAGCTTTCTTT
>TRBJ1-5|TRBV5-1|14|few|.
CASSLGGFNQPQHF
TGCGCCAGCAGCTTGGGCGGGTTCAATCAGCCCCAGCATTTT
>TRBJ1-4|TRBV28|15|.|.
CASIDPGEANEKLFF
TGTGCCAGCATTGATCCGGGGGAGGCTAATGAAAAACTGTTTTTT
>TRBJ1-5|TRBV28|16|many|.
CASSLSPGVSNQPQHF
TGTGCCAGCAGTTTAAGTCCAGGGGTCAGCAATCAGCCCCAGCATTTT
>TRBJ1-3|TRBV12-3/TRBV12-4|14|many|.
CASSLGGAGNTIYF
TGTGCCAGCAGTTTAGGTGGGGCTGGAAACACCATATATTTT
>TRBJ1-2|TRBV19|16|.|.
CASSMGTGSQNYGYTF
TGTGCCAGTAGTATGGGTACTGGGAGCCAAAACTATGGCTACACCTTC
>TRBJ2-7|TRBV20-1|14|.|.
CSARKLGSSYEQYF
TGCAGTGCTAGAAAACTAGGGAGCTCCTACGAGCAGTACTTC
>TRBJ1-2|TRBV20-1|15|many|TRBD1
CSASETGEVGYGYTF
TGCAGTGCTAGTGAAACAGGGGAAGTGGGTTATGGCTACACCTTC
>TRBJ1-1|TRBV6-5|14|many|.
CASSYSSRITEAFF
TGTGCCAGCAGTTACTCGAGTCGGATCACTGAAGCTTTCTTT
>TRBJ2-7|TRBV7-3|13|.|.
CASRGDQTYEQYF
TGTGCCAGCAGGGGGGACCAAACCTACGAGCAGTACTTC
>TRBJ2-4|TRBV28|11|.|.
CASSFGTLQYF
TGTGCCAGCAGTTTCGGGACACTTCAGTACTTC
>TRBJ1-4|TRBV3-2|15|many|.
CASSQEGPSNEKLFF
TGTGCCAGCAGCCAAGAGGGACCGTCAAATGAAAAACTGTTTTTT
>TRBJ2-3|TRBV24-1|15|many|TRBD1
CATSDLTGGTDTQYF
TGTGCCACCAGTGATTTGACAGGGGGCACAGATACGCAGTATTTT
>TRBJ2-7|TRBV12-3/TRBV12-4|15|many|TRBD1
CASSGETGGTYEQYF
TGTGCCAGCAGTGGAGAGACAGGGGGAACCTACGAGCAGTACTTC
>TRBJ2-1|TRBV29-1|12|many|.
CSDLRGVNEQFF
TGCAGCGATTTAAGGGGGGTAAATGAGCAGTTCTTC
>TRBJ2-7|TRBV9|14|.|TRBD2
CASNPWGGTGEQYF
TGTGCCAGCAACCCCTGGGGGGGAACGGGCGAGCAGTACTTC
>TRBJ1-1|TRBV28|18|many|.
CASSLYHDRRRMNTEAFF
TGTGCCAGCAGCCTCTACCACGACAGGCGGAGGATGAACACTGAAGCTTTCTTT